This TCR beta chain was documented in a study of T cells after posttransplantation cyclophosphamide. Germline values: CDR1 MDHEN, CDR2 SYDVKM. CDR3 length equals 11 residues. Busulfan-fludarabine conditioning, marrow transplant, and cyclophosphamide on days +3 and +4 were administered. This table comes from immunoSEQ multiplex PCR, and its TCRdb copy is limited to in-frame clones, with some not included. The data show about 20,000 clones, around 90% seen once. Material: PBMCs, obtained after allogeneic stem cell transplant with posttransplant cyclophosphamide. V usage is TRBV28 and J usage is TRBJ2-5; D is unresolved. The last part of the DNA fits TRBJ2-7 better; the J call may be wrong. The TCR comes from a female patient aged 35 to 55 who received an allogeneic stem cell transplant from a related donor, was CMV-positive, and had no GVHD. Some T cells here may be from the graft donor. CDR3 residues: CASTSSYEQYF. CDR3 nucleotides: TGTGCCAGCACAAGCTCCTACGAGCAGTACTTC.